This T cell receptor (beta chain) was documented in a study of T cell changes during pregnancy in multiple sclerosis. The CDR3 contains 20 residues. The germline V and J ends were trimmed by 3 bases and 2 bases, with 24 bases remaining between them. The germline V gene has CDR1 SGDLS and CDR2 YYNGEE. This table comes from immunoSEQ multiplex PCR, and its TCRdb copy is limited to in-frame clones, with some not included. Of 35,000 to 55,000 clones detected, nearly 90% appear once; the ten largest clones hold over 1%. V usage is TRBV9 and J usage is TRBJ2-6; D might be TRBD1 (5 bases). This receptor was taken from a female donor with multiple sclerosis, enrolled in a pregnancy study. The sequencing here drew on CD4+ T cells from peripheral blood mononuclear cells, taken after pregnancy. The DNA of the CDR3 is TGTGCCAGCAGCGCCGACAGAACCCAGAGTCAAGGGGCTGGGGCCAACGTCCTGACTTTC. Translating it yields CASSADRTQSQGAGANVLTF.